Given below is one T cell receptor beta chain in context. Its antigen is not identified. Unique molecular identifiers were used to barcode this TCRbeta library. Using its own MiXCR run on the PCR reads, TCRdb lists one record per CDR3 protein. The sample has about 4,000 distinct CDR3 sequences; over 20% are singletons. The germline gives CDR1 SGHRS, CDR2 YFSETQ. V was clipped by 0 bases and J by 1 base, with 12 bases between them. CDR3 length: 16 residues. The entry originates in a study of T-cell reconstitution after alpha-beta-depleted transplantation in children. Whole-study findings and limits: T-cell counts and diversity at one year post-transplant came mainly from newly produced T cells.

The chain is built from TRBV5-1 and TRBJ2-3; D call uncertain. The sample in question was PBMCs, mostly from graft donor cells, obtained 60 days after TCRalphabeta/CD19-depleted stem cell transplant. The sequence was collected from a boy under two years old who had a stem cell transplant for acute myeloid leukemia, so the T cells may come from the graft donor. The CDR3 is CASSLDVFGGTDTQYF. In nucleotides, the CDR3 is TGCGCCAGCAGCTTGGATGTATTCGGCGGCACAGATACGCAGTATTTT.